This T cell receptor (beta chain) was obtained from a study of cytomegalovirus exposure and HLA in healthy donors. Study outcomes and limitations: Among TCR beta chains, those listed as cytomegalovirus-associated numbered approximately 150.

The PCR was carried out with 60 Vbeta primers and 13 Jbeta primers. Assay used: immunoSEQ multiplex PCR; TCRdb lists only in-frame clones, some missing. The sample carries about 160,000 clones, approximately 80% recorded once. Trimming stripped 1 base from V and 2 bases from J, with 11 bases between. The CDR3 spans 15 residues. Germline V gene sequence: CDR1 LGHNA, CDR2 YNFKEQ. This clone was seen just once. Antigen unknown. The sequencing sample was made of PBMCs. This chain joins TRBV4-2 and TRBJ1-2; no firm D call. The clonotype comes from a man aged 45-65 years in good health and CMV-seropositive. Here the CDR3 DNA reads TGTGCCAGCAGCCAAGGGAGAGGGCTAAACTATGGCTACACCTTC. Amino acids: CASSQGRGLNYGYTF.